The T cell receptor (beta chain) under discussion was sequenced for a study of cytomegalovirus exposure and HLA in healthy donors (dated by TCRdb to between 2016 and 2019). Regarding the complete study: A later analysis indicated that the roughly 120 validation repertoires were generated on the platform also employed for the roughly 720 repertoires of the first cohort. In addition to the first cohort of around 670 subjects, a separate validation cohort of 100 to 150 different subjects was used. The aim of the study was to test whether cataloging public T cell receptors could identify signatures of past pathogen exposure. To predict cytomegalovirus infection status, the study combined high-throughput TCR immunosequencing, statistical association of individual TCRs with disease status, and machine learning.

The protocol used for the library was the immunoSEQ multiplex PCR assay. The original methods were these. To diagnose cytomegalovirus status from the catalog of TCR beta chain sequences, a statistical classification framework was built. TCRdb took this table from immuneACCESS and kept in-frame rearrangements with V and J called. Such tables lack part of the clones; where checked against another copy, unresolved V genes explain under half of the gap, and the rest is unexplained. The DNA was the basis for D and trimming; V, J and clone size are from that table. The sample table holds about 220,000 clones, of which 80% to 90% were seen once. Over 2.5% of the sample lies in the top ten. Donors formed part of the validation cohort, which comprised 120 subjects and was distinct from the first cohort of some 700 subjects. Regarding this clone: Which antigen it targets is not known. Per-nucleotide qualities are absent, and no much larger clonotype sits a single base away.

Study-wide conclusions, independent of this receptor: In vitro tests confirmed that a few of the cytomegalovirus-associated TCR beta chains recognize cytomegalovirus antigens. Subsequent analysis determined that TCRs grouped into clusters in the first cohort also showed a tendency toward co-occurrence across the roughly 120 validation repertoires, and approximately 93% of cluster scores exceeded 0. All 120 or so repertoires were used to score co-occurrence in the validation cohort in a later analysis, because that analysis had no HLA typing for the cohort. According to the authors, the approach could potentially be generalized to other disease states and immunological phenotypes. The classifier was reported to diagnose cytomegalovirus status with high specificity and sensitivity in both the original and validation cohorts. Most TCR sequences were seen in very few donors, while some public TCRs were found in many individuals. A total of some 180 TCR beta chains were listed by the study as associated with cytomegalovirus.

Via the germline V gene, CDR1 is MDHEN and CDR2 SYDVKM. V ends up 1 base short and J 4 bases short, with an unmatched junction base count of 2. From its cysteine to its phenylalanine, the CDR3 spans 15 amino acids. Only the CDR3 portion is preserved as DNA: 45 bases, with reading frame beginning at the first base. In this chain, TRBV28 is recombined with TRBJ1-5, with 9 central nucleotides matching TRBD1. The receptor was derived from a woman between 18 and 30 years old in good health and CMV-seronegative. The source material was PBMCs. The CDR3: CASSLSGTGNQPQHF. The nucleotide sequence is TGTGCCAGCAGTTTATCAGGGACAGGGAATCAGCCCCAGCATTTT.